A selection of T cell receptor beta chains follows, all from one sample in a study of cytomegalovirus exposure and HLA in healthy donors. The method was immunoSEQ multiplex PCR; TCRdb's version includes in-frame clones alone and lacks a portion of them. Of some 130,000 clones listed, 70% to 75% are singletons. The sample comprised PBMCs. The receptors derive from a male donor in good health and CMV-seronegative. CDR3s include the opening cysteine and the closing phenylalanine or tryptophan. The D gene is left open where the match is weak. The listing skips clone size in some rows; elsewhere it reads once, few, many or a size class.

clone_size d_call j_call v_call cdr3_nt cdr3_aa
- TRBD2 TRBJ2-3 TRBV5-1 TGCGCCAGCAGCTTGGCGGAGCGGGGGACGGGCGATACGCAGTATTTT CASSLAERGTGDTQYF
- - TRBJ1-3 TRBV7-8 TGTGCCAGCAGCCTAGCTTTATGGGCTACAGGGTACGCTGGAAACACCATATATTTT CASSLALWATGYAGNTIYF
- TRBD1 TRBJ1-1 TRBV5-1 TGCGCCAGCAGCTTGCTTCCGGCAGGGGGTATGAACACTGAAGCTTTCTTT CASSLLPAGGMNTEAFF
- - TRBJ1-6 TRBV5-1 TGCGCCAGCAGCTTGGGTACAGGACATAATTCACCCCTCCACTTT CASSLGTGHNSPLHF
- - TRBJ1-1 TRBV15 TGTGCCACCAGCAGAGAGGCAGGGAAGAACACTGAAGCTTTCTTT CATSREAGKNTEAFF
- - TRBJ2-7 TRBV6-6 TGTGCCAGCAGGGGGGACTCCTCCTACGAGCAGTACTTC CASRGDSSYEQYF
- TRBD2 TRBJ2-1 TRBV9 TGTGCCAGCAGCGCCGGGACTAGCGGGAGATCCTACAATGAGCAGTTCTTC CASSAGTSGRSYNEQFF
few - TRBJ1-2 TRBV29-1 TGCAGCGTGGGGCCAGGGGATGGCTACACCTTC CSVGPGDGYTF
- TRBD1 TRBJ1-6 TRBV6-5 TGTGCCAGCAGTTACTCGGGGACAGGGTGGAATTCACCCCTCCACTTT CASSYSGTGWNSPLHF
once - TRBJ2-7 TRBV6-1 TGTGCCAGCAGTGTAGGAGGGTACTCCTACGAGCAGTACTTC CASSVGGYSYEQYF
- - TRBJ2-4 TRBV7-2 TGTGCCAGCAGCCTAGTGGGGGGATCAGCCAAAAACATTCAGTACTTC CASSLVGGSAKNIQYF
- TRBD1 TRBJ2-4 TRBV7-9 TGTGCCAGCAGTGTCCAGGGGGCTAAAAACATTCAGTACTTC CASSVQGAKNIQYF
- - TRBJ1-4 TRBV5-6 TGTGCCAGCAGCACAACAGGACCCCTGAGGAAACTGTTTTTT CASSTTGPLRKLFF
few - TRBJ1-5 TRBV19 TGTGCCAGTAGTAACCGGGACAACAATCAGCCCCAGCATTTT CASSNRDNNQPQHF
- TRBD1 TRBJ1-2 TRBV19 TGTGCCAGTAGTCCCCTCACAGGGGGCGTTAGTGGCTACACCTTC CASSPLTGGVSGYTF
- TRBD2 TRBJ2-5 TRBV7-3 TGTGCCAGCAGCCCGCTAGCGGGAGGGATAGAGACCCAGTACTTC CASSPLAGGIETQYF
- - TRBJ2-7 TRBV9 TGTGCCAGCAGCGCTTCAACGGGACTCAGCTCCTACGAGCAGTACTTC CASSASTGLSSYEQYF
- - TRBJ2-3 TRBV6-1 TGTGCCAGCAGTGAAGGTATGGAGACAGATACGCAGTATTTT CASSEGMETDTQYF
- TRBD2 TRBJ2-3 TRBV30 TGTGCCCGGGGAAGGGCGGGAGGCGATACGCAGTATTTT CARGRAGGDTQYF
few - TRBJ2-1 TRBV7-2 TGTGCCAGCAGCCAAAGCACTTTCAAGTTCTTC CASSQSTFKFF
few TRBD2 TRBJ2-5 TRBV29-1 TGCAGCGTTGAAGCGCAGGGAGGGTCAGAGACCCAGTACTTC CSVEAQGGSETQYF
- TRBD1 TRBJ2-5 TRBV19 TGTGCCAGTAGTATTGACAGGGGGGAGACCCAGTACTTC CASSIDRGETQYF
- TRBD1 TRBJ2-2 TRBV18 TGTGCCAGCGAGGGACAGGGGGCGTCCGGGGAGCTGTTTTTT CASEGQGASGELFF
- - TRBJ1-1 TRBV29-1 TGCAGCGTTGAAAGAGTGAGGAGGAACACTGAAGCTTTCTTT CSVERVRRNTEAFF
- - TRBJ2-7 TRBV7-8 TGTGCCAGCAGCTTGAATGGCGGCTACGAGCAGTACTTC CASSLNGGYEQYF
- - TRBJ1-1 TRBV21-1 TGTGCCAGCAGCTCCCCCGGGGGGCGAGCTATGAACACTGAAGCTTTCTTT CASSSPGGRAMNTEAFF
- TRBD1 TRBJ2-2 TRBV6-6 TGTGCCAGCAGTACAAGGACAGGCTACACCGGGGAGCTGTTTTTT CASSTRTGYTGELFF
once - TRBJ2-5 TRBV7-2 TGTGCCAGCAGCTTTCTCACAGCTCAAGAGACCCAGTACTTC CASSFLTAQETQYF
once TRBD1 TRBJ1-1 TRBV4-2 TGTGCCAGCAGCCAAGTGGGACAGGGAGGGACTGAAGCTTTCTTT CASSQVGQGGTEAFF
- TRBD1 TRBJ2-7 TRBV28 TGTGCCAGCAGGGCAGGGGGCGTATACGAGCAGTACTTC CASRAGGVYEQYF
- TRBD1 TRBJ2-7 TRBV4-1 TGCGCCAGCAGCCCTTCTCGGGACAGACCTTACGAGCAGTACTTC CASSPSRDRPYEQYF
- TRBD2 TRBJ2-7 TRBV5-1 TGCGCCAGCAGCTTAGCGGGGGGCCTTTCCTACGAGCAGTACTTC CASSLAGGLSYEQYF
- - TRBJ1-1 TRBV6-1 TGTGCCAGCAGCCTGGGGGGGGGCACTGAAGCTTTCTTT CASSLGGGTEAFF
- TRBD1 TRBJ2-1 TRBV9 TGTGCCAGCAGCCCCCGACAGGGCTCCTACAATGAGCAGTTCTTC CASSPRQGSYNEQFF
- TRBD1 TRBJ2-5 TRBV6-5 TGTGCCAGCAGCCGCGGACAGGGGGCAGGAGAGACCCAGTACTTC CASSRGQGAGETQYF
- TRBD2 TRBJ2-5 TRBV7-7 TGTGCTAGCAGCTTTAGCGGGGGGGCCGGTGAGACCCAGTACTTC CASSFSGGAGETQYF
- - TRBJ2-7 TRBV13 TGTGCCAGCAGCCCCAGGTTGAGCTCCTACGAGCAGTACTTC CASSPRLSSYEQYF
- TRBD1 TRBJ1-5 TRBV11-2 TGTGCCAGCAGCCTCGGGACAGGGGCCAATCAGCCCCAGCATTTT CASSLGTGANQPQHF
- TRBD2 TRBJ2-1 TRBV4-2 TGTGCCAGCAGCCAAGAAGCTAGCGGGGGGGCCAATGAGCAGTTCTTC CASSQEASGGANEQFF
- - TRBJ1-3 TRBV6-6 TGTGCCAGCACCACGGGGGGATCCGGAAACACCATATATTTT CASTTGGSGNTIYF
- - TRBJ2-7 TRBV18 TGTGCCAGCTCACCATCGCTGGCGGAGCTCTCCGAGCAGTACTTC CASSPSLAELSEQYF
- TRBD1 TRBJ1-1 TRBV18 TGTGCCAGCTCACCCGAGACAGGGATGATAAGGAGCACTGAAGCTTTCTTT CASSPETGMIRSTEAFF
- - TRBJ1-5 TRBV6-1 TGTGCCAGCAGTGTATCAACAGGGAGCGGATTTCAGCCCCAGCATTTT CASSVSTGSGFQPQHF
- TRBD1 TRBJ2-7 TRBV2 TGTGCCAGCGGGCGGGGACAGGGGGCCTACGAGCAGTACTTC CASGRGQGAYEQYF
- TRBD2 TRBJ2-7 TRBV7-9 TGTGCCAGCAGCCCACATGGGACTAGCGGGGACGAGCAGTACTTC CASSPHGTSGDEQYF
- - TRBJ2-2 TRBV7-8 TGTGCCAGCAGCTTAAAGAGTGGGCTAGCAGAGAACACCGGGGAGCTGTTTTTT CASSLKSGLAENTGELFF
- - TRBJ1-1 TRBV18 TGTGCCAGCTCACCATCCCCCATCACAGGATATACTGAAGCTTTCTTT CASSPSPITGYTEAFF